This record looks at one TCR beta chain sequence and its context. The specificity of this receptor is unknown. Per-nucleotide qualities are absent, and no much larger clonotype sits a single base away. Donors were healthy HIV-negative adults with no recently reported acute infections or vaccinations. All donors were Caucasian adults living in Nashville, Tennessee, USA. CD4+ T cells were enriched by magnetic negative selection; naive cells were then positively selected on CD45RA, and the negative fraction formed the memory subset. Blood was collected by leukapheresis, and PBMCs were isolated by Ficoll-Histopaque density gradient centrifugation and then cryopreserved in liquid nitrogen vapor phase. Purity and quantity of every magnetically sorted T cell population were checked by analytical flow cytometry. From each sorted fraction, genomic DNA was isolated and quantified by UV absorbance on a Nanodrop 2000c.

The data are from a study of shared clonotypes between healthy human individuals (dated by TCRdb to about 2020). Looking at the study overall: A few men and two women, aged 18 to 49 years, made up the cohort. For each donor, three plates each were used for CD4 naive and CD4 memory, two plates were used for CD8 naive, and one plate was used for CD8 memory. To increase sequencing depth and limit assay-specific biases, TCR repertoire library preparation and sequencing were carried out by different laboratories using diverse techniques. Per donor, leukapheresis produced somewhere between about 0.8 and 9 billion PBMCs. Blood TCR repertoires of about 5 healthy adults were deeply sequenced to estimate repertoire size and the extent of clonotype sharing between individuals.

The paper as a whole reports these results and caveats: Rarefaction of sorted-subset datasets indicated incomplete sequencing despite the large sequencing depth. Sampling was limited to blood, and TCR repertoires in tissue likely differ from TCR repertoires in blood. Clonotypes shared by all four sorted-subset donors showed higher generation probabilities than non-shared clonotypes. Sharing across a few donors was observed for 4.5% to 6.5% of naive CD4, 3.5% of naive CD8, about 2.3% of memory CD4, and about 0.4% of memory CD8 clonotypes. Based on pairwise subsampling, the degree of clonotype sharing among donors was expected to be affected by sequencing depth. The genetic and exposure-history diversity represented was limited by the small number of donors. Naive subsets generally had larger estimated clonotype richness than memory subsets.

Using the deep immunoSEQ assay, multiplex PCR amplified TCR CDR3 regions from genomic DNA. Extracted genomic DNA from each cell subset was distributed evenly across all wells of several immunoSEQ 96-well plates, and each plate was treated as a replicate. For sorted subsets, 200 to 250 ng genomic DNA, equal to 30,000 to 35,000 T cell genomes, was loaded into each replicate PCR. Purified libraries were quantified with a Qubit 3.0 fluorometer, sized on a Bioanalyzer 2100, and re-quantified with the KAPA Library Quantification kit. Every immunoSEQ 96-well plate was sequenced on a separate single-read 150-cycle Illumina NextSeq 550 flow cell. As for the authors' bioinformatics: Because only junctional sequences without quality scores were contained in the immunoSEQ output, filtering matching that applied to full-length reads could not be performed. To assign V/J genes and CDR3, sequences were annotated using PyIR, a Python wrapper for IgBLAST v1.9, with IMGT germline references. Reads with weak V/J assignments (E-value above 1e-6), missing CDR3, stop codons, out-of-frame junctions, or ambiguous translated residues were removed. A V3J clonotype was defined by an identical inferred V gene, J gene, and CDR3 amino acid sequence. Percentage overlap between repertoires was calculated by dividing the number of shared unique clonotypes by the size of the smaller repertoire. Three approaches were used to assess repertoire richness: RTK rarefaction, the Chao1 estimator, and Recon v2.1 estimates of unobserved clonotypes. Generation probabilities were computed with OLGA for all TCRbeta clonotypes obtained by the gDNA method from several donors. As stored in TCRdb, this immuneACCESS dataset retains in-frame rearrangements with V and J assigned. A fraction of the clones does not appear; measured against another copy, unresolved V genes explain less than half of the discrepancy, and the remainder lacks a known reason. The DNA gave D and trimming, while V, J and clone size come from that table. The sample has under 650,000 clones on record, about 95% of them singletons. The ten largest clonotypes hold approximately 0.06% of the sample.

Including cysteine and phenylalanine, the CDR3 has 14 amino acids. Of all the DNA, just the CDR3 is kept, 42 bases in frame from base 1. The sample consisted of naive CD4+ T cells sorted from blood. This specimen's cell subset or site label, per the study, means: CD45RA+ positively selected. Recombination linked TRBV7-5 to TRBJ2-7; the table's D gene call, TRBD2, was not cross checked with the DNA. TRBV7-5 is a known pseudogene. The receptor's source is a woman in her twenties or thirties in good health. The CDR3 reads CVRSLTWTNYEQYF. The DNA reads as follows: TGTGTCAGAAGCTTAACTTGGACTAACTACGAGCAGTACTTC.